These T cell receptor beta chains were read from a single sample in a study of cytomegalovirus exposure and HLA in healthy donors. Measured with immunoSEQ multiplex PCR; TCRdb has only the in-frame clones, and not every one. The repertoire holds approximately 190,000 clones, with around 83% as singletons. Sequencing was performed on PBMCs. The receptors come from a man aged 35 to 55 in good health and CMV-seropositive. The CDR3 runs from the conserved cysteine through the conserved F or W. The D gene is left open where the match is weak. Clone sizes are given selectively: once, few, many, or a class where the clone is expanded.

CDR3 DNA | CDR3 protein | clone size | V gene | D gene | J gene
TGTGCCAGCAGCCAAGATTTAGGGCAGGGATTCTACGAGCAGTACTTC | CASSQDLGQGFYEQYF | . | TRBV4-2 | . | TRBJ2-7
TGTGCCAGCAGCGCTACTAGCGGATTTTACAATGAGCAGTTCTTC | CASSATSGFYNEQFF | . | TRBV9 | TRBD2 | TRBJ2-1
TGTGCCAGTAGAAAACAGGGGGAATGGACTGAAGCTTTCTTT | CASRKQGEWTEAFF | . | TRBV19 | TRBD1 | TRBJ1-1
TGTTCCAGCCCTAGGGGAGAGACCCAGTACTTC | CSSPRGETQYF | . | TRBV7-9 | . | TRBJ2-5
TGTGCCAGCAGCTCCACTGCGCAGGGGCGCACAGATACGCAGTATTTT | CASSSTAQGRTDTQYF | . | TRBV5-6 | . | TRBJ2-3
TGTGCCAGCAGTTTCACAGGGGCTGGGGCCAACGTCCTGACTTTC | CASSFTGAGANVLTF | . | TRBV28 | TRBD1 | TRBJ2-6
TGTGCCAGCAGTTGGACAGGATCTATGGATAGCAATCAGCCCCAGCATTTT | CASSWTGSMDSNQPQHF | . | TRBV28 | TRBD1 | TRBJ1-5
TGTGCCAGCAGCTTAGGAGGCGCCTCCTACAATGAGCAGTTCTTC | CASSLGGASYNEQFF | . | TRBV11-2 | . | TRBJ2-1
TGTGCCACCAGCAGGGGGGGTGGACAGCCCCAGCATTTT | CATSRGGGQPQHF | . | TRBV15 | . | TRBJ1-5
TGTGCCAGCAGCGAGGTACAGGGCCCCTATGGCTACACCTTC | CASSEVQGPYGYTF | . | TRBV9 | . | TRBJ1-2
TGCGCCAGCAGCTTGGAGAGGTCACCCCTCCACTTT | CASSLERSPLHF | once | TRBV5-1 | . | TRBJ1-6
TGTGCCAGCAGCTTATCCCAGGGCGTCTATGGCTACACCTTC | CASSLSQGVYGYTF | once | TRBV7-2 | . | TRBJ1-2
TGTGCCAGCAGTTCACCTGGGGGCAGGGGAAACACTGAAGCTTTCTTT | CASSSPGGRGNTEAFF | few | TRBV28 | . | TRBJ1-1
TGCGCCAGCAGTGACAGAAACTATGGCTACACCTTC | CASSDRNYGYTF | . | TRBV10-1 | . | TRBJ1-2
TGTGCCAGCAGCGTGGGGGGGTGGGGGGTGGATGAGCAGTTCTTC | CASSVGGWGVDEQFF | . | TRBV9 | TRBD2 | TRBJ2-1
TGCGCCAGCAGCTTGCAAGGGGTGAACACCGGGGAGCTGTTTTTT | CASSLQGVNTGELFF | . | TRBV5-1 | . | TRBJ2-2
TGTGCCAGTAGTATAGGGACTAGCGGGCCTTCCTACGAGCAGTACTTC | CASSIGTSGPSYEQYF | . | TRBV19 | TRBD2 | TRBJ2-7
TGTTCCAGCAGCTTAGTCGGGGGGTACTCCTACGAGCAGTACTTC | CSSSLVGGYSYEQYF | once | TRBV7-9 | TRBD2 | TRBJ2-7
TGTGCCAGCAGTCTGGGAGGTGACGAAAAACTGTTTTTT | CASSLGGDEKLFF | . | TRBV25-1 | . | TRBJ1-4
TGTGCCAGCAGCGTAGGGGGACAGAACAACTATGGCTACACCTTC | CASSVGGQNNYGYTF | . | TRBV9 | TRBD1 | TRBJ1-2
TGTGCCAGCAGGCCTACAGGGTCGGGGGGCTACACCTTC | CASRPTGSGGYTF | . | TRBV7-9 | . | TRBJ1-2
TGTGCCAGCATTCTGGGGGACAGGGCCGGGGAGCTGTTTTTT | CASILGDRAGELFF | . | TRBV28 | TRBD1 | TRBJ2-2
TGTGCCAGCAGCTGGGGACTAGCGGGAGGGCCGGATGAGCAGTTCTTC | CASSWGLAGGPDEQFF | . | TRBV11-2 | TRBD2 | TRBJ2-1
TGTGCCATCAATTCAATCGAGGAGCAGTTCTTC | CAINSIEEQFF | once | TRBV6-1 | . | TRBJ2-1
TGTGCCAGCAGCCGCGGGGAAAAACTGTTTTTT | CASSRGEKLFF | . | TRBV7-9 | . | TRBJ1-4
TGCGCCAGCAGCTTGGCCGGCAGGGTCGTGAGCTCTGGAAACACCATATATTTT | CASSLAGRVVSSGNTIYF | . | TRBV5-1 | . | TRBJ1-3
TGTGCCAGCAGCGTAGCGGGTTCCGGCACCGGGGAGCTGTTTTTT | CASSVAGSGTGELFF | . | TRBV9 | . | TRBJ2-2
TGTGCCAGCTCACGTACGGACAGAGTGAACACTGAAGCTTTCTTT | CASSRTDRVNTEAFF | . | TRBV18 | . | TRBJ1-1
TGCGCCAGCAGCTTGGACAGCCCTGCAGCTTTCTTT | CASSLDSPAAFF | . | TRBV5-1 | . | TRBJ1-1
TGTGCCAGCAGCTTCGGCAGGGGGAATGAAAAACTGTTTTTT | CASSFGRGNEKLFF | . | TRBV7-8 | TRBD1 | TRBJ1-4
TGCAGCGGGACAGTAAACATGAACACTGAAGCTTTCTTT | CSGTVNMNTEAFF | . | TRBV29-1 | . | TRBJ1-1
TGTGCCAGCAGCGAAAAAGGGGGCTTGGGCACTGAAGCTTTCTTT | CASSEKGGLGTEAFF | . | TRBV7-9 | TRBD1 | TRBJ1-1
TGTGCCGGACTAGCGGGAGGGGGGGCCGGGGAGCTGTTTTTT | CAGLAGGGAGELFF | . | TRBV30 | TRBD2 | TRBJ2-2
TGTGCCTGGAGTCGGGGTCTGACGATACGGTCACCCCTCCACTTT | CAWSRGLTIRSPLHF | . | TRBV30 | . | TRBJ1-6
TGCGCCAGCAGCTTGTTTTATTCTTCGTCCTACGAGCAGTACTTC | CASSLFYSSSYEQYF | . | TRBV5-1 | . | TRBJ2-7
TGTGCCAGCAGCCAATGGGGCAGGGGTCAAGAGACCCAGTACTTC | CASSQWGRGQETQYF | once | TRBV16 | . | TRBJ2-5
TGTGCCAGCAGCTTGGGCACAGACTACGAGCAGTACTTC | CASSLGTDYEQYF | . | TRBV5-4 | . | TRBJ2-7
TGTGCCAGCACCCTCGGACAGAACACTGAAGCTTTCTTT | CASTLGQNTEAFF | . | TRBV2 | . | TRBJ1-1
TGTGCCAGCAGTGACTCCGGGGTTAATGAAAAACTGTTTTTT | CASSDSGVNEKLFF | once | TRBV6-1 | . | TRBJ1-4
TGTGCCAGCAGCTTAACCGGGAGAGTTCACGAGCAGTACTTC | CASSLTGRVHEQYF | . | TRBV5-4 | . | TRBJ2-7
TGTTCCAGCAGCTTAGTGCGGACAGGGCCTGGAAACACCATATATTTT | CSSSLVRTGPGNTIYF | once | TRBV7-9 | TRBD1 | TRBJ1-3
TGTGCCAGCTCACCACCCCAGGGAGGAGCGGTAGGAGGTGAACTGTTTTTT | CASSPPQGGAVGGELFF | . | TRBV18 | . | TRBJ1-4
TGTGCCAGCAGCTCGCAGGGGAACACTGAAGCTTTCTTT | CASSSQGNTEAFF | . | TRBV11-3 | . | TRBJ1-1
TGTGCCAGTAGGCTCCGGAGCCGGTCGGATCAGCCCCAGCATTTT | CASRLRSRSDQPQHF | . | TRBV19 | . | TRBJ1-5
TGTGCCAGCAGCTTGCCGGAGGGGAGGATCACCGAGGAGCTGTTTTTT | CASSLPEGRITEELFF | . | TRBV7-9 | . | TRBJ2-2
TGTGCCAGCGGCGGGACTAGCGGGCTCTACGAGCAGTACTTC | CASGGTSGLYEQYF | few | TRBV7-2 | TRBD2 | TRBJ2-7
TGTGCCAGCAGCAACGCTTGGGGGCGCGACGAGCAGTACTTC | CASSNAWGRDEQYF | . | TRBV21-1 | . | TRBJ2-7
TGTGCCAGCAGCTTAGAACAGGGGTACCAAGAGACCCAGTACTTC | CASSLEQGYQETQYF | . | TRBV13 | TRBD1 | TRBJ2-5
TGCAGTGCTGCCGCGGATCAGCCCCAGCATTTT | CSAAADQPQHF | . | TRBV20-1 | . | TRBJ1-5
TGTGCCAGCAGCTTAGGGATAAGCCTAGCGGAGACGCCTCAAGAGACCCAGTACTTC | CASSLGISLAETPQETQYF | once | TRBV11-2 | TRBD2 | TRBJ2-5
TGTGCCAGCAGCTTAGGGGGACAGGGAACCATCACCGGGGAGCTGTTTTTT | CASSLGGQGTITGELFF | . | TRBV13 | TRBD1 | TRBJ2-2
TGTTCCAGCAGCGATGACAGGGGCGCTTTCGGGGGGAGGCCCCAGCATTTT | CSSSDDRGAFGGRPQHF | . | TRBV7-9 | TRBD1 | TRBJ1-5
TGTGCCAGCAGCGGCGGACTGGGGCGGGGTGAACAGTTCTTC | CASSGGLGRGEQFF | . | TRBV9 | . | TRBJ2-1
TGTGCCAGCGGCGGGGGGGGCGTCCTCTACGAGCAGTACTTC | CASGGGGVLYEQYF | . | TRBV28 | TRBD2 | TRBJ2-7
TGTGCCAGCAGCCCAACTAGCGGGAGGGCCTACAATGAGCAGTTCTTC | CASSPTSGRAYNEQFF | . | TRBV27 | TRBD2 | TRBJ2-1